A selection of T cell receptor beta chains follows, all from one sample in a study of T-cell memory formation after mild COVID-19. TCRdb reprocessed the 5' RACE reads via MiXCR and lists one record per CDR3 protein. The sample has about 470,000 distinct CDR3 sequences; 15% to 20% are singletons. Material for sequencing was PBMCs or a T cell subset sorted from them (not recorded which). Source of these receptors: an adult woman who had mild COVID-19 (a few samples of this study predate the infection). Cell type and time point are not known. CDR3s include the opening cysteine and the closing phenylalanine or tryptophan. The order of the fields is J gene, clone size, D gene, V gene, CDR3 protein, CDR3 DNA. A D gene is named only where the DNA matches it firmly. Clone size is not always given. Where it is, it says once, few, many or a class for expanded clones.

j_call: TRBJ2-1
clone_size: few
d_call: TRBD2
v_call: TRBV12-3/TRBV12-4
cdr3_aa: CASSSGLAGVNEQFF
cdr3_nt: TGTGCCAGCAGTTCGGGACTAGCGGGAGTCAATGAGCAGTTCTTC

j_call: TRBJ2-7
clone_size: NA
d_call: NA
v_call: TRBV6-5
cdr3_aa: CASTWGVGYEQYF
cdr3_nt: TGTGCCAGCACCTGGGGGGTCGGCTACGAGCAGTACTTC

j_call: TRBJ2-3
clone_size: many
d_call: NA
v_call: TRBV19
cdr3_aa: CASNGPGAGMVTDTQYF
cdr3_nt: TGTGCCAGTAATGGCCCAGGAGCGGGTATGGTCACAGATACGCAGTATTTT

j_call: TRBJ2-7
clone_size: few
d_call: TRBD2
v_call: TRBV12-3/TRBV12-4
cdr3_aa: CASSRPSGGGANEQYF
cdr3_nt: TGTGCCAGCAGTCGTCCGTCGGGCGGGGGGGCCAACGAGCAGTACTTC

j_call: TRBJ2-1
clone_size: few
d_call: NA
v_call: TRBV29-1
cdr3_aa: CSVEDSYNEQFF
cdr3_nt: TGCAGCGTTGAAGACAGTTACAATGAGCAGTTCTTC

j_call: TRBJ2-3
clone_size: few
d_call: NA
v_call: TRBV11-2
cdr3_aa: CASSLQGGGSTDTQYF
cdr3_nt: TGTGCCAGCAGCCTTCAGGGCGGGGGCAGCACAGATACGCAGTATTTT

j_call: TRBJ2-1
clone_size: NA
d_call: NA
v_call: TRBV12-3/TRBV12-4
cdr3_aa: CASSLARVNEQFF
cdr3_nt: TGTGCCAGCAGTTTAGCCAGGGTCAATGAGCAGTTCTTC

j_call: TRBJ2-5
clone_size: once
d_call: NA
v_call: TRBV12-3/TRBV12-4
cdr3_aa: CASSLGHTRGETQYF
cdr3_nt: TGTGCCAGCAGTTTAGGACATACTCGGGGAGAGACCCAGTACTTC

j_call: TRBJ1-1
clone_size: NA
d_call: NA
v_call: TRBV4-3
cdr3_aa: CASSQGPQEMNTEAFF
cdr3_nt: TGCGCCAGCAGCCAAGGGCCTCAGGAGATGAACACTGAAGCTTTCTTT

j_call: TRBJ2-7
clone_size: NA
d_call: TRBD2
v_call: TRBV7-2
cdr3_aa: CASSLESGEGYEQYF
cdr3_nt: TGTGCCAGCAGCTTAGAGTCGGGGGAGGGCTACGAGCAGTACTTC

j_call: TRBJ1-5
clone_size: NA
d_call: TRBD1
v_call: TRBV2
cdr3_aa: CASRAGTAVNQPQHF
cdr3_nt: TGTGCCAGCAGAGCGGGGACAGCAGTTAATCAGCCCCAGCATTTT

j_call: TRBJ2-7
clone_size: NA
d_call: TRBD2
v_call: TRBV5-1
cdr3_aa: CASSLSGRVVYEQYF
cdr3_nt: TGCGCCAGCAGCCTTAGCGGGAGAGTGGTCTACGAGCAGTACTTC

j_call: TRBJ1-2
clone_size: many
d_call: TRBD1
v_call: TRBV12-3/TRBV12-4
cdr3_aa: CASSHGQGGNYGYTF
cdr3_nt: TGTGCCAGCAGCCATGGACAGGGAGGGAACTATGGCTACACCTTC

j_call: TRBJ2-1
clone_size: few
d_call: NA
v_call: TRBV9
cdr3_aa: CASSVGLGDNEQFF
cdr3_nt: TGTGCCAGCAGCGTAGGTTTAGGGGACAATGAGCAGTTCTTC

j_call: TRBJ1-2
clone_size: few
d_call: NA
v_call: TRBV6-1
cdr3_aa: CASIAGGFYGYTF
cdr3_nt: TGTGCCAGCATCGCCGGGGGTTTCTATGGCTACACCTTC

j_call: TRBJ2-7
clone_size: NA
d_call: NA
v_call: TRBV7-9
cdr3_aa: CASTLTLGRQRAEQYF
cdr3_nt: TGTGCCAGCACCCTTACGCTAGGGCGGCAGAGGGCCGAGCAGTACTTC

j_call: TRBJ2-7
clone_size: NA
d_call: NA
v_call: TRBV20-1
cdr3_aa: CSARDSPYEQYF
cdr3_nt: TGCAGTGCTAGGGACAGTCCCTACGAGCAGTACTTC

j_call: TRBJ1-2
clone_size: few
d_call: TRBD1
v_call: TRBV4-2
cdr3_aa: CASSQNGFGQGQYGYTF
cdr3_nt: TGTGCCAGCAGCCAAAATGGCTTTGGGCAGGGACAGTATGGCTACACCTTC

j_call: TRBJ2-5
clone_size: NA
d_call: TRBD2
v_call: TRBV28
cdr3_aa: CASSITSGGQETQYF
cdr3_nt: TGTGCCAGCAGTATTACTAGCGGGGGCCAAGAGACCCAGTACTTC

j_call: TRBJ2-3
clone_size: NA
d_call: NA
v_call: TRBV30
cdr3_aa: CAWSYGGGITDTQYF
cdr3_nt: TGTGCCTGGAGTTACGGGGGAGGCATCACAGATACGCAGTATTTT

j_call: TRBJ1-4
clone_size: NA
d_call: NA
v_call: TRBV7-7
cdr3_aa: CASLTGLNNEKLFF
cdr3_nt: TGTGCTAGCCTAACAGGGTTGAATAATGAAAAACTGTTTTTT

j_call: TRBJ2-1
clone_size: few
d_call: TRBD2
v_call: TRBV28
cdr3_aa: CASRKIAGGNNEQFF
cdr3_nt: TGTGCCAGCAGGAAGATAGCGGGAGGTAACAATGAGCAGTTCTTC

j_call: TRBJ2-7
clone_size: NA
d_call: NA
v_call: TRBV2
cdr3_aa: CASRSDTYEQYF
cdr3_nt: TGTGCCAGCAGGAGCGACACCTACGAGCAGTACTTC

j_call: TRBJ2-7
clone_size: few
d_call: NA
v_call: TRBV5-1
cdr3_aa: CASSLGGTVYEQYF
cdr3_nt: TGCGCCAGCAGCTTGGGGGGAACAGTCTACGAGCAGTACTTC

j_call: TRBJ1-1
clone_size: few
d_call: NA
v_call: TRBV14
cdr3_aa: CASSQTPSGWDTEAFF
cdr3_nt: TGTGCCAGCAGCCAAACACCGTCGGGTTGGGACACTGAAGCTTTCTTT

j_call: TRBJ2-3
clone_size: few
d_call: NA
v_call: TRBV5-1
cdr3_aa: CASSSGLDQRTDTQYF
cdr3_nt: TGCGCCAGCAGCTCAGGACTCGACCAGCGCACAGATACGCAGTATTTT

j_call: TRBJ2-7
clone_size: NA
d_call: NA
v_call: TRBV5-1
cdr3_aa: CASALGGSYEQYF
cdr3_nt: TGCGCCAGCGCACTGGGGGGCTCCTACGAGCAGTACTTC

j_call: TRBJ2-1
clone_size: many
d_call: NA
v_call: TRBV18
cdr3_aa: CASSPRPAASSYNEQFF
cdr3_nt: TGTGCCAGCTCACCCCGACCCGCAGCGAGCTCCTACAATGAGCAGTTCTTC

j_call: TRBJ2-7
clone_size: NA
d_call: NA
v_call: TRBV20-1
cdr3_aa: CSASSGLYEQYF
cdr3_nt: TGCAGTGCTAGCTCCGGCCTCTACGAGCAGTACTTC

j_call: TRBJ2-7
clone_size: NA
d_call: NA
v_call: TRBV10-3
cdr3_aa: CAISEGELSSYEQYF
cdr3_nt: TGTGCCATCAGTGAGGGGGAGCTATCCTCCTACGAGCAGTACTTC

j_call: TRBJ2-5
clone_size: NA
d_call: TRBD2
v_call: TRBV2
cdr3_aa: CASSETSSGVQETQYF
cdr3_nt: TGTGCCAGCAGTGAAACCTCTAGCGGGGTCCAAGAGACCCAGTACTTC

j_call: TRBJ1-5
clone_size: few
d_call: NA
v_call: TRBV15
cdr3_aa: CATSYSRNGNQPQHF
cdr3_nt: TGTGCCACCAGCTACAGCCGAAATGGCAATCAGCCCCAGCATTTT

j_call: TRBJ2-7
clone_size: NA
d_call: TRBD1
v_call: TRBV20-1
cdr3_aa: CSAPDRSSSYEQYF
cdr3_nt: TGCAGTGCTCCGGACAGGTCCAGCTCCTACGAGCAGTACTTC

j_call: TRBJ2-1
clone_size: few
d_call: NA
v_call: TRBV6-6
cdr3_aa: CAISTRGGTPNEQFF
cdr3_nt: TGTGCCATCTCCACGAGGGGGGGGACCCCTAATGAGCAGTTCTTC

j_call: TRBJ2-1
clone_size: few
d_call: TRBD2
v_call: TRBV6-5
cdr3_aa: CASSYSTSGRSSYNEQFF
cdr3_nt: TGTGCCAGCAGTTACTCGACTAGCGGAAGGAGCTCCTACAATGAGCAGTTCTTC